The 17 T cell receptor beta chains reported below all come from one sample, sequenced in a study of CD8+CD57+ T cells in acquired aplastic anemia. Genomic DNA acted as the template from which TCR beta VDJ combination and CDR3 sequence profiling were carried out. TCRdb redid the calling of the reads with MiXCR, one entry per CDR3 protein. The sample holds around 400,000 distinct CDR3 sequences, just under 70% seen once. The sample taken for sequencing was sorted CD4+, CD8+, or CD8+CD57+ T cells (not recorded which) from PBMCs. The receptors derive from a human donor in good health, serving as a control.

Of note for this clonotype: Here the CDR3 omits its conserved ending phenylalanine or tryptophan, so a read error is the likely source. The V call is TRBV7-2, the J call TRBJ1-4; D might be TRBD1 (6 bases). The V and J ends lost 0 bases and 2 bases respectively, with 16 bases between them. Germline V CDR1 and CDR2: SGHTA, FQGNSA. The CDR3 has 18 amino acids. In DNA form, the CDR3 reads TGTGCCAGCAGCTTAGCGCGATGGGGGCGGCTGACTAATGAAAAACTGTTTCTT. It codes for CASSLARWGRLTNEKLFL.

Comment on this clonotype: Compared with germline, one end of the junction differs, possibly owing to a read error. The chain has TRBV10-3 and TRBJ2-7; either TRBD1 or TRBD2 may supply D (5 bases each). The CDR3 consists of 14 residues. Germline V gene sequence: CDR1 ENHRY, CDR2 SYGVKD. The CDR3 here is CAFSEGTELYEQYF. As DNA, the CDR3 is TGTGCCTTCAGTGAAGGGACGGAACTCTACGAGCAGTACTTC.

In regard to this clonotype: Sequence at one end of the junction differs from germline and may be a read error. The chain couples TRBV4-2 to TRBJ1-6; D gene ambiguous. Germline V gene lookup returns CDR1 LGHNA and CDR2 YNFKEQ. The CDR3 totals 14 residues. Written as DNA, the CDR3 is TGTGCCGGCAGCCGGGTGGGAAACGTCTCACCCCTCCACTTT. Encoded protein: CAGSRVGNVSPLHF.

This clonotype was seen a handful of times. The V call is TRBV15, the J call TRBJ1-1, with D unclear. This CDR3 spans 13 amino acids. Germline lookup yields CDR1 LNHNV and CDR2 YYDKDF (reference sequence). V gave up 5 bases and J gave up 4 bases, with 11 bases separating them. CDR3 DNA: TGTGCCACCAGCCCCATGGGGTCCACTGAAGCTTTCTTT. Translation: CATSPMGSTEAFF.

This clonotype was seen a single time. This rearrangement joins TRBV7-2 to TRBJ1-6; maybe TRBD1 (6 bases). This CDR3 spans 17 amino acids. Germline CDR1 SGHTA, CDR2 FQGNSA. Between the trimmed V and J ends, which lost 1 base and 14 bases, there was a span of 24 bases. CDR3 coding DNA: TGTGCCAGCAGCTTAGGCCGGGGGGCCTCCAATGAGCAGTCCCTCCACTTT. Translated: CASSLGRGASNEQSLHF.

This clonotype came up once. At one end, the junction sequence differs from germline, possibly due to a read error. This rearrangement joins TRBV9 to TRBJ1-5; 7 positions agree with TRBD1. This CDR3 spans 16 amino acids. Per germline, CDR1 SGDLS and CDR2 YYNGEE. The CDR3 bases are TGTGCCAGCAGCGTACAGGGGGACACCTACAATGAGCCCCAGCATTTT. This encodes CASSVQGDTYNEPQHF.

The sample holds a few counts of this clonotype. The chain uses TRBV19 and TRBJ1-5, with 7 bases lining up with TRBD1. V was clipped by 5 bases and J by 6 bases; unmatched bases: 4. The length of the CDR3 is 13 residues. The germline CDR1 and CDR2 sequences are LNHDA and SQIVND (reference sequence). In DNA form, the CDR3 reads TGTGCCAGTAGTCAGGGGGTGCTTCAGCCCCAGCATTTT. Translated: CASSQGVLQPQHF. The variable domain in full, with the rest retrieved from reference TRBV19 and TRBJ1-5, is DGGITQSPKYLFRKEGQNVTLSCEQNLNHDAMYWYRQDPGQGLRLIYYSQIVNDFQKGDIAEGYSVSREKKESFPLTVTSAQKNPTAFYLCASSQGVLQPQHFGDGTRLSIL.

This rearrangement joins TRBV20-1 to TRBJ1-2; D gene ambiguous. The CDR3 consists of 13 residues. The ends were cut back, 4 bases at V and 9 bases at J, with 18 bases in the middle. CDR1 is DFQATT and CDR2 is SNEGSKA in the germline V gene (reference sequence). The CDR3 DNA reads TGCAGTGCTATCGGTGGAGCAGATACGCGCTACACCTTC. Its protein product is CSAIGGADTRYTF.

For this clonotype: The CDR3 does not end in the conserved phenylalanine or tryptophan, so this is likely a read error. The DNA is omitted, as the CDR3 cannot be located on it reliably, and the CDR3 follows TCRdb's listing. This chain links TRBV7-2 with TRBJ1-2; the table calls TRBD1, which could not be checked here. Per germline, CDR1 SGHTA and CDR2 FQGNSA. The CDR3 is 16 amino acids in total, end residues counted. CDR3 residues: CASSQGLNRDRGDYAS.

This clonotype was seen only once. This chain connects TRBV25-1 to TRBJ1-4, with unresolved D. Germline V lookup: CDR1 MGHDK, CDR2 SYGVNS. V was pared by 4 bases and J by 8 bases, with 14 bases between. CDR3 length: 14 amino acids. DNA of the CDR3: TGTGCCAGCAGTGCATGGGGTGTTCGAGAAAAACTGTTTTTT. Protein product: CASSAWGVREKLFF. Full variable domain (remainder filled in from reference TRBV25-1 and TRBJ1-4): EADIYQTPRYLVIGTGKKITLECSQTMGHDKMYWYQQDPGMELHLIHYSYGVNSTEKGDLSSESTVSRIRTEHFPLTLESARPSHTSQYLCASSAWGVREKLFFGSGTQLSVL.

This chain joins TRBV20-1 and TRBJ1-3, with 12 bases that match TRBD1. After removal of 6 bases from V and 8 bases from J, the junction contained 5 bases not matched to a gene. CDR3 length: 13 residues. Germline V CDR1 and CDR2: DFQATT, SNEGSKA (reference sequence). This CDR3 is CSAGDRGRDTIYF. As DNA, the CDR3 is TGCAGTGCCGGGGACAGGGGGCGCGACACCATATATTTT.

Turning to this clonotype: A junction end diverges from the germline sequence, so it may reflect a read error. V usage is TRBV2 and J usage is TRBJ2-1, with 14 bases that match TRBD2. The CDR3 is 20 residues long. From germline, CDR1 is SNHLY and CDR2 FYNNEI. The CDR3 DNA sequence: TGTGTCAGCAGTGCAGGCGGGACTAGCGGGGGTCGGAGCTCCTACAATGAGCAGTTCTTC. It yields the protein CVSSAGGTSGGRSSYNEQFF.

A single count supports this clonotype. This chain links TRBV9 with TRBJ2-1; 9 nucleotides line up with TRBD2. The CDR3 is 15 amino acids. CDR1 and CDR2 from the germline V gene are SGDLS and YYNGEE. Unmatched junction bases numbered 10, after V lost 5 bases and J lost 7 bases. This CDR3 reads CASSSARGGVNEQFF. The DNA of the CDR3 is TGTGCCAGCAGTTCAGCCCGCGGGGGGGTGAATGAGCAGTTCTTC.

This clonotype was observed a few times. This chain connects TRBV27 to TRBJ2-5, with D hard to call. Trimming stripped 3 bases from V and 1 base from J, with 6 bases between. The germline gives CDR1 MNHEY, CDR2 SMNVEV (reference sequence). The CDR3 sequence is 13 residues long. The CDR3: CASSFIFQETQYF. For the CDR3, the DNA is TGTGCCAGCAGTTTCATATTCCAAGAGACCCAGTACTTC.

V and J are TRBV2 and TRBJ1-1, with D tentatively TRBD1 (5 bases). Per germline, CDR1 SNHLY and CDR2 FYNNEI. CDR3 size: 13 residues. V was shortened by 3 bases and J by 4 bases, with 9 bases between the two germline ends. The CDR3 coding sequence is TGTGCCAGCAGTGAGAACAGGATCACTGAAGCTTTCTTT. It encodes CASSENRITEAFF.

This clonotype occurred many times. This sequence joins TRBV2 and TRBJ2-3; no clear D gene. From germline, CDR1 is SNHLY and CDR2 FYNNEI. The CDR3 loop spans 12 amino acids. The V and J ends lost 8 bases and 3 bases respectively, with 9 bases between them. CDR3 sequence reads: CASQPATDTQYF. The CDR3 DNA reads TGTGCCAGCCAGCCAGCGACAGATACGCAGTATTTT.

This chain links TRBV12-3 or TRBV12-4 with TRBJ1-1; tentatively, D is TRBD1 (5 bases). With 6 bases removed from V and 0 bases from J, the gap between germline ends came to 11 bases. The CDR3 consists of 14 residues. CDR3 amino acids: CASSRAGLNTEAFF. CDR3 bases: TGTGCCAGCAGCAGGGCAGGGCTGAACACTGAAGCTTTCTTT.